This TCR beta chain is drawn from a study of control samples from healthy donors and cancer patients. Profiling relied on immunoSEQ multiplex PCR, and the TCRdb table lists in-frame clones only, not all of them. The table includes roughly 120,000 clones, around 90% detected once. The CDR3 is 16 residues long. Germline values: CDR1 MNHEY, CDR2 SVGAGI. Trimming pared 2 bases from V and 0 bases from J, leaving 8 bases between. This sequence joins TRBV6-5 and TRBJ1-6; D is uncertain. The specimen sequenced was blood. The clonotype comes from a woman in her seventies in good health. CDR3 in amino acids: CASSYGANSYNSPLHF. CDR3 in DNA: TGTGCCAGCAGTTACGGTGCCAACTCCTATAATTCACCCCTCCACTTT.